This T cell receptor (beta chain) was retrieved from a study of shared clonotypes between healthy human individuals. Generated by immunoSEQ multiplex PCR, the TCRdb table keeps only in-frame clones and is missing some. The sample holds fewer than 1.8 million clones, approximately 98.5% seen once. The TCR was taken from a young man in good health. The sample consisted of naive CD4+ T cells sorted from blood. Indicated subset: CD45RA+ positively selected.

This CDR3 is CASSSGATTGAVQYF. The CDR3 region has the DNA TGCGCCAGCAGCTCTGGGGCGACTACAGGGGCGGTGCAGTACTTC. The V gene is TRBV5-1, the J gene TRBJ2-7; 7 bases line up with TRBD1. The CDR3 has 15 residues. J lost 9 bases, V lost 3 bases, and 15 bases had no gene match. Germline assignment: CDR1 SGHRS and CDR2 YFSETQ.